This is a list of T cell receptor beta chains from one sample in a study of technical replicates of blood from several donors. Libraries were prepared by immunoSEQ multiplex PCR; TCRdb keeps only in-frame clonotypes and omits some of them. Among 55,000 to 75,000 clones, about 95% were seen once, and the ten largest hold less than 3.5%. Sequencing input: PBMCs. The receptor source for this set is a human donor in good health. Some clones in this sample may be carry-over from other donors' samples. Both conserved end residues are part of each CDR3. Each record gives: D gene, V gene, clone size, J gene, CDR3 DNA, CDR3 protein. A D gene is named only where the DNA matches it firmly. A clone size is listed for some rows: how often the clone was seen (once, few, many), or a class if it is expanded.

-	TRBV18	once	TRBJ2-7	TGTGCCAGCTCACCGTTAAGCACGGGGACTCGCGAGCAGTACTTC	CASSPLSTGTREQYF
TRBD1	TRBV12-5	-	TRBJ2-5	TGTGCTAGTGGTTTGGCAGGGGGTTCGGGGGAGACCCAGTACTTC	CASGLAGGSGETQYF
-	TRBV7-9	once	TRBJ1-4	TGTGCCAGCAGCCCAGGTGAAAATATCAGGGTTGTAGAAAAACTGTTTTTT	CASSPGENIRVVEKLFF
TRBD2	TRBV5-4	-	TRBJ2-7	TGTGCCAGCAGCTTGTCGGGGGGGAGCTCCTACGAGCAGTACTTC	CASSLSGGSSYEQYF
-	TRBV29-1	-	TRBJ1-1	TGCAGCGTTCTTGTTCTTATGAACACTGAAGCTTTCTTT	CSVLVLMNTEAFF
TRBD1	TRBV25-1	-	TRBJ2-7	TGTGCCAGCAGTGAACCTTCGACAGGGTCCTACGAGCAGTACTTC	CASSEPSTGSYEQYF
TRBD1	TRBV18	-	TRBJ2-7	TGTGCCAGCTCACCCGGCAGGGGGCAACGGGGCGAGCAGTACTTC	CASSPGRGQRGEQYF
TRBD1	TRBV9	-	TRBJ1-1	TGTGCCAGCACCAAACAGGGGCTCGGGACTGAAGCTTTCTTT	CASTKQGLGTEAFF
-	TRBV9	-	TRBJ2-1	TGTGCCAGCAGCGTAGGAGGGCTAGCTCTTGAGCAGTTCTTC	CASSVGGLALEQFF
TRBD1	TRBV7-9	once	TRBJ1-6	TGTGCCAGCAGCCCGGGACAGGGGAATTCACCCCTCCACTTT	CASSPGQGNSPLHF
-	TRBV5-6	-	TRBJ2-1	TGTGCCAGCAGCTTGGTTGGAAAGGCCCCCTTAGCTTACAATGAGCAGTTCTTC	CASSLVGKAPLAYNEQFF
-	TRBV9	-	TRBJ2-3	TGTGCCAGCAGCGTAGGAGTCCCCGATACGCAGTATTTT	CASSVGVPDTQYF
-	TRBV30	-	TRBJ1-3	TGTGCCTGGTCTGGGGGCACCGGAAACACCATATATTTT	CAWSGGTGNTIYF
TRBD1	TRBV7-9	-	TRBJ1-4	TGTGCCAGCAGCTTGGACAGGGGAACTAATGAAAAACTGTTTTTT	CASSLDRGTNEKLFF
TRBD2	TRBV9	-	TRBJ2-5	TGTGCCAGCAGCGAGCGGGAGGCCCATCAGGAGACCCAGTACTTC	CASSEREAHQETQYF
-	TRBV27	-	TRBJ1-2	TGTGCCAGCAGGCCCTCGGGGGACTATGGCTACACCTTC	CASRPSGDYGYTF
TRBD1	TRBV7-9	-	TRBJ2-3	TGTGCCAGCAGCTTTTACAGGGGAAGCACAGATACGCAGTATTTT	CASSFYRGSTDTQYF
TRBD2	TRBV30	-	TRBJ2-1	TGTGCCTGGACGCCTAGCGGTTGCAATGAGCAGTTCTTC	CAWTPSGCNEQFF
-	TRBV4-3	-	TRBJ1-6	TGCGCCAGCAGCCAAGAAGCCAAGCGGGGGTGGTCACCCCTCCACTTT	CASSQEAKRGWSPLHF
TRBD1	TRBV7-2	-	TRBJ1-1	TGTGCCAGCAGCTCATGGACAGGGGAAGCTTTCTTT	CASSSWTGEAFF